The clone carrying this T cell receptor beta chain was found a few times. The method was immunoSEQ multiplex PCR; TCRdb's version includes in-frame clones alone and lacks a portion of them. The sample includes 34,000 or so clones, roughly 87% of them seen just once. The sample comes from a study of preoperative IRX-2 immunotherapy in early breast cancer. As for treatment: preoperative locoregional IRX-2 cytokine immunotherapy. Samples came from a phase Ib trial of preoperative locoregional IRX-2 cytokine immunotherapy. This CDR3 contains 11 residues. The ends were cut back, 5 bases at V and 2 bases at J, with 5 bases in the middle. Germline V gene data show CDR1 as GTSNPN and CDR2 as SVGIG (reference sequence).

The TCR originated in a human donor with breast cancer. The chain recombines TRBV30 with TRBJ2-3, with D perhaps TRBD1 or TRBD2 (5 bases each). The sequenced sample was lymph node tissue, obtained from a patient treated with IRX-2 immunotherapy. The CDR3 sequence is CAWGTTDTQYF. CDR3 DNA sequence: TGTGCCTGGGGGACCACAGATACGCAGTATTTT.